The rows below give T cell receptor beta chains drawn from one sample of a study of a mutant IDH1 vaccine in newly diagnosed glioma. Their target antigens are unknown. The table came from immunoSEQ multiplex PCR; TCRdb's copy has only in-frame clones and leaves some out. The repertoire holds around 50,000 clones, with about 81% as singletons. The specimen comprised PBMCs, sampled from a glioma patient whose treatment included an IDH1 peptide vaccine. Every receptor here comes from a young woman with glioma. Some clones in this sample may be carry-over from other donors' samples. CDR3s leave out the opening cysteine and the closing phenylalanine or tryptophan. Each record gives: J gene, D gene, V gene, CDR3 protein. A D gene is named only where the DNA matches it firmly.

>TRBJ2-7|NA|TRBV30
AWTSSYEQY
>TRBJ2-6|NA|TRBV7-6
ASSLASGANVLT
>TRBJ2-5|NA|TRBV18
ASSLHWAGWMEETQY
>TRBJ2-7|NA|TRBV30
AWSVLQVGEQY
>TRBJ1-5|TRBD1|TRBV18
ASSPPTGNQPQH
>TRBJ2-7|NA|TRBV30
AGRVGYEQY
>TRBJ1-5|TRBD1|TRBV7-9
ASSAQQGPYSNQPQH
>TRBJ1-5|NA|TRBV4-1
ASSQGPTPNQPQH
>TRBJ1-2|NA|TRBV13
ASSQTGVGGYT
>TRBJ2-6|TRBD1|TRBV7-3
ASSQGPGQGSGANVLT
>TRBJ1-2|NA|TRBV27
ASSLWGGYGYT
>TRBJ2-2|NA|TRBV18
ASSPPSGFNTGELF
>TRBJ1-1|NA|TRBV6-1
ASSEGAQVWNTEAF
>TRBJ1-2|TRBD1|TRBV12-5
ASGLGDRPGSNYGYT
>TRBJ1-4|NA|TRBV27
ASSFRQTYEKLF
>TRBJ2-2|TRBD2|TRBV7-2
ASSLHGGDTGELF
>TRBJ2-5|TRBD2|TRBV7-9
ASSLMSSGRGSAETQY
>TRBJ1-3|NA|TRBV7-2
ASRIGRYGNTIY
>TRBJ2-1|NA|TRBV5-5
ASSSDIGDEQF
>TRBJ1-2|TRBD1|TRBV28
ASSLSTGVNGYT
>TRBJ2-5|NA|TRBV30
AWSPSGSETQY
>TRBJ1-2|TRBD1|TRBV9
ASSVGQGAYGYT
>TRBJ1-1|NA|TRBV4-1
ASSQGIWTAKAF
>TRBJ1-1|NA|TRBV19
ASSIWGNTEAF
>TRBJ1-1|NA|TRBV5-8
ASSSYRAQNTEAF
>TRBJ2-7|TRBD1|TRBV29-1
SAETGTGIFYEQY
>TRBJ2-7|NA|TRBV9
ASSVGSNTYEQY